This T cell receptor (beta chain) emerged from a study of T cell repertoires in ileal Crohn's disease. Per sample, roughly 500 nanograms of biopsy DNA were TCRB immunosequenced. Produced via immunoSEQ multiplex PCR; TCRdb's table is partial and in-frame only. The table includes approximately 13,000 clones, 60% to 70% detected once. Specified time point: neoterminal ileum biopsy at postoperative endoscopy, about 6 months after surgery. The CDR3 is 15 amino acids. The ends were cut back, 6 bases at V and 5 bases at J, with 16 bases in the middle. CDR1 is MNHEY, CDR2 SVGAGI, per germline. This rearrangement joins TRBV6-5 to TRBJ2-2; TRBD1 might be the D (7 bases). The origin of this receptor is an adult with Crohn's disease. Sequenced input: ileal tissue. The chain's CDR3 is CASSPGGKGTGELFF. The DNA of the CDR3 is TGTGCCAGCAGCCCAGGGGGGAAGGGTACCGGGGAGCTGTTTTTT.